This is a list of T cell receptor beta chains from one sample in a study of T cells of healthy individuals. TCRdb used MiXCR to reprocess the 5' RACE reads, holding one entry per CDR3 protein. In the table there are 35,000 to 45,000 distinct CDR3 sequences, 3.5% to 5.5% of which are singletons. The receptor set was obtained from a human donor in good health. Both conserved end residues are trimmed from each CDR3. The D gene is left open where the match is weak.

D: -; J: TRBJ2-5; V: TRBV5-4; length: 13; CDR3: ASSLALTGAETQY
D: TRBD1; J: TRBJ2-6; V: TRBV6-1; length: 15; CDR3: ASRPGQGAPGANVLT
D: TRBD2; J: TRBJ2-3; V: TRBV28; length: 17; CDR3: ASSAGGASGTTSTDTQY
D: -; J: TRBJ2-1; V: TRBV12-3/TRBV12-4; length: 13; CDR3: ASTPVQGGGNEQF
D: -; J: TRBJ1-1; V: TRBV29-1; length: 11; CDR3: SVQESMNTEAF
D: -; J: TRBJ1-2; V: TRBV7-2; length: 11; CDR3: ASSSQGPYGYT
D: -; J: TRBJ2-5; V: TRBV10-3; length: 12; CDR3: AISTNRDQETQY
D: -; J: TRBJ2-3; V: TRBV5-1; length: 13; CDR3: ASSLASMGPDTQY
D: TRBD2; J: TRBJ2-7; V: TRBV4-3; length: 13; CDR3: ASSRTSGSSYEQY
D: -; J: TRBJ2-2; V: TRBV11-2; length: 14; CDR3: ASSPNRTGLAGELF
D: TRBD1; J: TRBJ1-1; V: TRBV7-2; length: 13; CDR3: ASSFGTGVGTEAF
D: TRBD1; J: TRBJ2-7; V: TRBV20-1; length: 13; CDR3: SAWTGPGQTYEQY
D: -; J: TRBJ1-4; V: TRBV12-3/TRBV12-4; length: 10; CDR3: ASSGGYEKLF
D: -; J: TRBJ2-1; V: TRBV24-1; length: 11; CDR3: ATSDPPYNEQF
D: -; J: TRBJ2-3; V: TRBV12-3/TRBV12-4; length: 12; CDR3: ASSLLGSGDTQY
D: -; J: TRBJ1-2; V: TRBV10-3; length: 12; CDR3: AISESTGAYGYT
D: -; J: TRBJ2-1; V: TRBV12-3/TRBV12-4; length: 10; CDR3: ASSLGDSRQF
D: -; J: TRBJ2-3; V: TRBV5-1; length: 11; CDR3: ASSFPETITQY
D: -; J: TRBJ2-3; V: TRBV6-2/TRBV6-3; length: 10; CDR3: ASSYTTDTQY
D: -; J: TRBJ2-3; V: TRBV2; length: 12; CDR3: ASSDPGGTDTQY
D: -; J: TRBJ1-5; V: TRBV10-3; length: 12; CDR3: AISELQGNQPQH
D: -; J: TRBJ2-1; V: TRBV7-2; length: 9; CDR3: ASSLANEQF
D: -; J: TRBJ1-2; V: TRBV12-3/TRBV12-4; length: 11; CDR3: ASSIDTLSGYT
D: -; J: TRBJ1-1; V: TRBV30; length: 14; CDR3: AWSDHPPGGLTEAF
D: -; J: TRBJ1-3; V: TRBV5-1; length: 14; CDR3: ASAERPADSGNTIY
D: -; J: TRBJ1-5; V: TRBV6-5; length: 12; CDR3: ASSYTSSNQPQH
D: TRBD1; J: TRBJ2-4; V: TRBV6-5; length: 12; CDR3: ASSRGSSKNIQY
D: -; J: TRBJ1-1; V: TRBV7-2; length: 11; CDR3: ASSVRGLTEAF
D: TRBD2; J: TRBJ2-7; V: TRBV20-1; length: 12; CDR3: SLYGLGNAYEQY
D: -; J: TRBJ1-1; V: TRBV30; length: 11; CDR3: AWSDIGDTEAF
D: TRBD1; J: TRBJ2-1; V: TRBV2; length: 14; CDR3: ASSRDRVGVENEQF
D: -; J: TRBJ2-3; V: TRBV4-3; length: 17; CDR3: ASSQDPWMKRELWDTQY
D: TRBD2; J: TRBJ2-4; V: TRBV11-2; length: 11; CDR3: ASSSGGGNIQY
D: TRBD1; J: TRBJ1-2; V: TRBV6-5; length: 14; CDR3: ASSLTPEGGGHGYT
D: TRBD2; J: TRBJ2-7; V: TRBV12-3/TRBV12-4; length: 13; CDR3: ASTQGAGGSYEQY
D: -; J: TRBJ1-5; V: TRBV28; length: 12; CDR3: ASTSGAGLRPQH
D: -; J: TRBJ2-7; V: TRBV4-1; length: 12; CDR3: ASSQLPSLYEQY
D: -; J: TRBJ2-7; V: TRBV24-1; length: 16; CDR3: ATSDLQVGQGFTYEQY
D: -; J: TRBJ1-2; V: TRBV13; length: 10; CDR3: ASTQGPEGYT
D: TRBD1; J: TRBJ1-2; V: TRBV5-5; length: 12; CDR3: ASTQGGTTYGYT
D: -; J: TRBJ2-1; V: TRBV24-1; length: 12; CDR3: ATVVGRYYNEQF
D: -; J: TRBJ1-1; V: TRBV15; length: 10; CDR3: ATSNRQTEAF